The 26 T cell receptor beta chains below were found in one sample sequenced in a study of shared clonotypes between healthy human individuals. Naive CD8 cells were CD45RO-negative, positively selected for CCR7, excluding terminally differentiated effector memory CD45RA+ cells. Measured with immunoSEQ multiplex PCR; TCRdb has only the in-frame clones, and not every one. The table lists around 2,000,000 clones, about 95% of them singletons. The source material was naive CD8+ T cells sorted from blood. All receptors come from a man younger than 35 in good health.

The chain links TRBV5-1 to TRBJ2-3, with D perhaps matching TRBD2 (6 bases). The CDR3 loop spans 16 amino acids. Germline V gives CDR1 SGHRS, CDR2 YFSETQ. The V gene lost 0 bases and the J gene lost 4 bases, with 15 bases spanning the gap. The CDR3 reads CASSLAGVAVPDTQYF. CDR3 coding DNA: TGCGCCAGCAGCTTGGCCGGAGTAGCGGTCCCAGATACGCAGTATTTT.

This sequence joins TRBV7-9 and TRBJ1-4, with no clear D. The CDR3 covers 16 residues. Trimming cost V 5 bases and J 8 bases, with 21 bases left between them. Per germline, CDR1 SEHNR and CDR2 FQNEAQ (reference sequence). CDR3 DNA sequence: TGTGCCAGCAGCCCTGGAGTGAACATTATAGACGAAAAACTGTTTTTT. Its protein product is CASSPGVNIIDEKLFF.

The rearrangement uses TRBV14 and TRBJ2-7; D tentatively reads TRBD1 or TRBD2 (6 bases each). The CDR3 sequence is 14 residues long. The V gene lost 4 bases and the J gene lost 6 bases, with 16 bases spanning the gap. The germline gives CDR1 SGHDN, CDR2 FVKESK. The chain's CDR3 is CASSLLEGGSEQYF. CDR3 coding DNA: TGTGCCAGCAGCCTGCTCGAGGGGGGCTCCGAGCAGTACTTC.

This chain links TRBV7-8 with TRBJ2-7; 10 bases line up with TRBD2. The CDR3 spans 14 residues. V lost 5 bases to trimming and J lost 4 bases; unmatched junction nucleotides: 5. CDR1 and CDR2 from the germline V gene are SGHVS and FQNEAQ. In DNA, the CDR3 is TGTGCCAGCAGCCTCGGGACTAGCGCATACGAGCAGTACTTC. Translated: CASSLGTSAYEQYF.

Here the CDR3 reads CASSMPLGAYTDTQYF. The CDR3 coding sequence is TGTGCCAGTAGTATGCCCCTCGGGGCGTACACAGATACGCAGTATTTT. The rearrangement links TRBV19 to TRBJ2-3; perhaps D is TRBD1 or TRBD2 (5 bases each). Germline CDR1 reads LNHDA; CDR2 reads SQIVND (reference sequence). CDR3 size: 16 residues. V was shortened by 3 bases and J by 2 bases, with 15 bases between the two germline ends. The whole variable domain, remainder taken from reference TRBV19 and TRBJ2-3, is DGGITQSPKYLFRKEGQNVTLSCEQNLNHDAMYWYRQDPGQGLRLIYYSQIVNDFQKGDIAEGYSVSREKKESFPLTVTSAQKNPTAFYLCASSMPLGAYTDTQYFGPGTRLTVL.

This chain links TRBV12-1 with TRBJ1-1; the table's D call, TRBD1, was not checked against the DNA. TRBV12-1 is a documented pseudogene. The CDR3 is 16 amino acids. The CDR3 sequence is CASSFVRGHNNTEAFF. In nucleotides, the CDR3 is TGTGCCAGCAGCTTTGTGAGGGGACACAACAACACTGAAGCTTTCTTT.

V is TRBV10-1 and J is TRBJ2-7; TRBD2 is a possible D gene (6 bases). Germline V gene data show CDR1 as WNHNN and CDR2 as SYGVQD (reference sequence). There are 13 residues in the CDR3. Trimming removed 3 bases at V and 4 bases at J, with 10 bases between. CDR3 region: CASSDPGTYEQYF. The CDR3 bases are TGCGCCAGCAGTGATCCGGGGACTTACGAGCAGTACTTC.

This chain uses TRBV6-1 with TRBJ2-7; D may correspond to TRBD1 or TRBD2 (6 bases each). The CDR3 is 13 residues long. CDR1 and CDR2 from the germline V gene are MNHNS and SASEGT. Trimming took off 9 bases at V and 4 bases at J, with 16 bases between the two ends. The CDR3 DNA reads as TGTGCCAGTGACCAGGGGACTCATTACGAGCAGTACTTC. It translates to CASDQGTHYEQYF.

This clone was seen a single time. This chain links TRBV6-5 with TRBJ1-1; 8 bases agree with TRBD1. Germline assignment: CDR1 MNHEY and CDR2 SVGAGI. The CDR3 length is 14 residues. V trimming: 2 bases; J trimming: 6 bases; junction bases outside the gene matches: 5. DNA of the CDR3: TGTGCCAGCAGTTACATGGACAGGGCGGCTGAAGCTTTCTTT. It yields the protein CASSYMDRAAEAFF.

The chain has TRBV10-1 and TRBJ2-3, with 8 bases matching TRBD2. CDR3 length: 16 amino acids. Per germline, CDR1 WNHNN and CDR2 SYGVQD (reference sequence). V gave up 1 base and J gave up 3 bases; unmatched junction bases: 6. The CDR3 DNA is TGCGCCAGCAGTGAGTACAGCGGGAGAGGGACAGATACGCAGTATTTT. Its translation is CASSEYSGRGTDTQYF.

The J gene is TRBJ2-7, the V gene TRBV6-5; D is undetermined. The germline CDR1 and CDR2 sequences are MNHEY and SVGAGI. V lost 5 bases to trimming and J lost 0 bases, with 11 bases between them. The CDR3 has 14 amino acids. The CDR3 here is CASSPVTASYEQYF. CDR3 sequence (DNA): TGTGCCAGCAGTCCGGTGACGGCCTCCTACGAGCAGTACTTC.

The chain links TRBV10-1 to TRBJ1-1; D is ambiguous. The germline V gene has CDR1 WNHNN and CDR2 SYGVQD (reference sequence). This CDR3 comprises 14 residues. V was cut by 5 bases and J by 0 bases, with 10 bases left in between. This CDR3 reads CASSQHGLNTEAFF. CDR3 nucleotide sequence: TGCGCCAGCAGTCAACATGGGCTGAACACTGAAGCTTTCTTT.

The chain joins TRBV6-5 to TRBJ2-2; D uncertain. V lost 7 bases to trimming and J lost 7 bases, with 10 bases between them. CDR1 is MNHEY, CDR2 SVGAGI, per germline. The length of the CDR3 is 12 residues. For the CDR3, the DNA is TGTGCCAGCACGCCGGTAATCGGGGAGCTGTTTTTT. This codes for CASTPVIGELFF.

The chain recombines TRBV9 with TRBJ2-4; the match to TRBD1 covers 7 bases. Germline V gene lookup returns CDR1 SGDLS and CDR2 YYNGEE. Trimming cost V 2 bases and J 8 bases; bases outside gene matches: 10. CDR3 size: 15 residues. The CDR3 sequence is CASSVYPGTADIQYF. CDR3 DNA: TGTGCCAGCAGCGTCTACCCCGGGACAGCAGACATTCAGTACTTC.

This chain links TRBV4-3 with TRBJ1-5; TRBD1 is a possible D gene (5 bases). This CDR3 spans 14 amino acids. Per the germline V gene, CDR1 is LGHNA and CDR2 is YSLEER. The V and J ends lost 0 bases and 9 bases respectively, with 12 bases between them. CDR3 region: CASSQDGGSWPQHF. The CDR3 DNA reads as TGCGCCAGCAGCCAAGACGGGGGAAGTTGGCCCCAGCATTTT.

The chain carries TRBV25-1 and TRBJ1-4, with 7 positions matching TRBD1. Losses at the gene ends were 4 bases for V and 0 bases for J; bases not matched to a gene: 5. The CDR3 loop spans 16 amino acids. In germline, CDR1 is MGHDK, CDR2 SYGVNS. This CDR3 is CASSGGQVATNEKLFF. The CDR3 nucleotides are TGTGCCAGCAGTGGAGGACAGGTTGCAACTAATGAAAAACTGTTTTTT.

This chain connects TRBV28 to TRBJ1-2, with D possibly being TRBD1 (6 bases). The CDR3 is 14 amino acids. Looked up from germline, CDR1 is MDHEN and CDR2 is SYDVKM. Trimming left V 4 bases short and J 4 bases short, with 13 bases between. The CDR3 region is CASSSPGQRYGYTF. The CDR3 DNA follows: TGTGCCAGCAGTTCTCCGGGACAACGCTATGGCTACACCTTC.

V and J are TRBV19 and TRBJ2-3; TRBD2 agrees at 10 bases. There are 16 residues in the CDR3. Germline V gives CDR1 LNHDA, CDR2 SQIVND (reference sequence). V was pared by 0 bases and J by 1 base, with 1 base of the junction left unmatched. The CDR3 DNA is TGTGCCAGTAGTATAGACGGACTAGCGGGCACAGATACGCAGTATTTT. Protein: CASSIDGLAGTDTQYF. Filled out from reference TRBV19 and TRBJ2-3, the complete variable domain reads DGGITQSPKYLFRKEGQNVTLSCEQNLNHDAMYWYRQDPGQGLRLIYYSQIVNDFQKGDIAEGYSVSREKKESFPLTVTSAQKNPTAFYLCASSIDGLAGTDTQYFGPGTRLTVL.

The chain carries TRBV7-9 and TRBJ1-2; D unclear. The germline V gene has CDR1 SEHNR and CDR2 FQNEAQ (reference sequence). Trimming left V 2 bases short and J 6 bases short, with 4 bases between. The CDR3 spans 11 residues. The CDR3: CASSLQDGYTF. CDR3 nucleotide sequence: TGTGCCAGCAGCTTACAGGATGGCTACACCTTC.

V gene TRBV28 combines with J gene TRBJ2-1; tentative D call: TRBD1 (6 bases). Looked up from germline, CDR1 is MDHEN and CDR2 is SYDVKM. Trimming left V 5 bases short and J 5 bases short, with 19 bases between. The CDR3 consists of 16 residues. The CDR3 spells CASSTRDTIPNNEQFF. The CDR3 DNA is TGTGCCAGCAGTACTAGGGACACAATACCGAACAATGAGCAGTTCTTC.

The genes are TRBV9 and TRBJ2-2, with 9 bases that match TRBD2. J lost 4 bases, V lost 2 bases, and 3 bases had no gene match. The CDR3 is 15 residues long. Germline CDR1 SGDLS, CDR2 YYNGEE. CDR3 nucleotides: TGTGCCAGCAGCGTTAGCGGGAGTTCCACCGGGGAGCTGTTTTTT. It translates to CASSVSGSSTGELFF. The full variable domain, completed using reference TRBV9 and TRBJ2-2, is DSGVTQTPKHLITATGQRVTLRCSPRSGDLSVYWYQQSLDQGLQFLIQYYNGEERAKGNILERFSAQQFPDLHSELNLSSLELGDSALYFCASSVSGSSTGELFFGEGSRLTVL.

The chain has TRBV27 and TRBJ1-2, with 7 bases lining up with TRBD1. The V gene end was trimmed by 5 bases and the J gene end by 3 bases; junction bases not matched to a gene: 3. The CDR3 contains 13 residues. Germline CDR1 reads MNHEY; CDR2 reads SMNVEV (reference sequence). The CDR3 here is CASSATGDYGYTF. The CDR3 DNA follows: TGTGCCAGCAGTGCCACAGGGGACTATGGCTACACCTTC.

This chain connects TRBV27 to TRBJ1-4; D perhaps matches TRBD1 (6 bases). V shed 3 bases and J shed 8 bases, with 10 bases lying between them. There are 13 residues in the CDR3. Germline loops: CDR1 MNHEY, CDR2 SMNVEV (reference sequence). The CDR3 protein is CASSFGGGEKLFF. The CDR3 coding sequence is TGTGCCAGCAGTTTTGGGGGGGGCGAAAAACTGTTTTTT.

This chain connects TRBV15 to TRBJ2-7; tentatively, D is TRBD1 or TRBD2 (5 bases each). The germline gives CDR1 LNHNV, CDR2 YYDKDF (reference sequence). Trimming shortened V by 5 bases and J by 6 bases, and 14 bases separated the two germline ends. The CDR3 is 13 amino acids. The CDR3 loop reads CATSLTAGAEQYF. Written as DNA, the CDR3 is TGTGCCACCAGCCTCACGGCCGGGGCCGAGCAGTACTTC.

J is TRBJ2-7 and V is TRBV5-4; 7 bases map to TRBD1. CDR3 length equals 15 residues. The germline V gene has CDR1 SGHNT and CDR2 YYREEE (reference sequence). After removal of 4 bases from V and 2 bases from J, the junction contained 9 bases not matched to a gene. This chain's CDR3 is CASSHPGQKAYEQYF. In nucleotides, the CDR3 is TGTGCCAGCAGCCATCCGGGACAGAAAGCCTACGAGCAGTACTTC.

The rearrangement links TRBV27 to TRBJ1-2; unclear D gene. This CDR3 contains 15 residues. Germline-derived CDR1 and CDR2 are MNHEY and SMNVEV (reference sequence). V was cut by 1 base and J by 8 bases, with 17 bases left in between. The CDR3 coding sequence is TGTGCCAGCAGTTTATTGTTTTCCGGCGCGGGAGGCTACACCTTC. It is translated as CASSLLFSGAGGYTF.